This T cell receptor (beta chain) appears in the sequencing data of a study of cytomegalovirus exposure and HLA in healthy donors. Broader study findings: Follow-up analysis seemed to connect common viral pathogens with several of the most significant clusters identified. Analysis was performed later, and it showed HLA-associated TCR beta chains to be more clonally expanded than equally common others.

Comments on this clone: Its antigen is currently unknown.

From germline, CDR1 is SNHLY and CDR2 FYNNEI. The V and J ends lost 5 bases and 6 bases respectively, with 13 bases between them. The CDR3 is 14 amino acids. PCR involved 60 Vbeta and 13 Jbeta primers. The data were produced by immunoSEQ multiplex PCR, yet TCRdb's version contains in-frame clones alone and is incomplete. The table includes over 150,000 clones, roughly four fifths detected once. The specimen sequenced was PBMCs. The clonotype comes from a boy between 2 and 10 years old in good health and CMV-seronegative. This chain connects TRBV2 to TRBJ1-4; TRBD1 might be the D (5 bases). CDR3 region: CASSLRGGDEKLFF. The CDR3 nucleotides read TGTGCCAGCAGTTTGCGGGGCGGGGATGAAAAACTGTTTTTT.